The 15 T cell receptor beta chains below all came from one sample that was sequenced in a study of T-cell reconstitution after alpha-beta-depleted transplantation in children. It was with unique molecular identifiers that the TCRbeta library was prepared. Using its own MiXCR run on the PCR reads, TCRdb lists one record per CDR3 protein. The repertoire has around 370,000 distinct CDR3 sequences, 10% of them found once; the top ten carry 2% to 3%. The specimen comprised PBMCs from the stem cell graft donor, sampled from the stem cell graft. These receptors came from a human donor who donated a stem cell graft to a child with acute lymphoblastic leukemia.

The V call is TRBV5-4, the J call TRBJ1-4, with D perhaps TRBD1 (6 bases). The CDR3 runs 23 residues. CDR1 and CDR2 (germline): SGHNT, YYREEE (reference sequence). V was trimmed by 1 base and J by 3 bases, leaving 34 bases between them. The CDR3 nucleotides are TGTGCCAGCAGCTTGTACCCAACCATTCCGGGACACGAAATCCGCGAGGCTAATGAAAAACTGTTTTTT. It yields the protein CASSLYPTIPGHEIREANEKLFF. The full variable domain, in which reference TRBV5-4 and TRBJ1-4 provide the parts outside the CDR3, is ETGVTQSPTHLIKTRGQQVTLRCSSQSGHNTVSWYQQALGQGPQFIFQYYREEENGRGNFPPRFSGLQFPNYSSELNVNALELDDSALYLCASSLYPTIPGHEIREANEKLFFGSGTQLSVL.

This clonotype was detected a few times. The chain links TRBV12-3 or TRBV12-4 to TRBJ2-2; 8 bases line up with TRBD1. The V and J ends lost 5 bases and 4 bases, in that order; junction bases with no gene match: 0. CDR3 length: 13 amino acids. CDR3 DNA sequence: TGTGCCAGCAGTGGGACAGGCACCGGGGAGCTGTTTTTT. Translated: CASSGTGTGELFF.

The chain uses TRBV4-3 and TRBJ2-5, with D possibly being TRBD1 or TRBD2 (5 bases each). The V gene lost 0 bases and the J gene lost 1 base, with 9 bases spanning the gap. The CDR3 contains 15 residues. CDR1 is LGHNA and CDR2 is YSLEER in the germline V gene. The DNA of the CDR3 is TGCGCCAGCAGCCAAGATAGGGACGCCCAAGAGACCCAGTACTTC. The encoded protein is CASSQDRDAQETQYF.

V gene TRBV28 combines with J gene TRBJ2-4, with D possibly being TRBD2 (5 bases). The CDR3 loop spans 14 amino acids. From germline, CDR1 is MDHEN and CDR2 SYDVKM. Trimming shortened V by 8 bases and J by 9 bases, and 20 bases separated the two germline ends. The chain's CDR3 is CASAVRSGKRIQYF. CDR3 in DNA: TGTGCCAGCGCAGTTCGTTCGGGGAAACGCATTCAGTACTTC.

This chain uses TRBV28 with TRBJ2-7, with 7 bases aligning to TRBD2. V dropped 6 bases and J dropped 6; count of bases not matched to a gene: 17. This CDR3 is built from 16 residues. Germline V gene data show CDR1 as MDHEN and CDR2 as SYDVKM. The CDR3 loop reads CASSLFSRERDGEQYF. CDR3 in DNA: TGTGCCAGCAGCCTCTTCTCGAGAGAGCGGGACGGCGAGCAGTACTTC.

This clonotype has a handful of counts. The chain uses TRBV19 and TRBJ2-1; D possibly corresponds to TRBD2 (6 bases). V lost 0 bases to trimming and J lost 4 bases, with 16 bases between them. This CDR3 has 17 amino acids. Per germline, CDR1 LNHDA and CDR2 SQIVND (reference sequence). The CDR3 region has the DNA TGTGCCAGTAGTATAGATCTCCCAGCGGGCCTTTACAATGAGCAGTTCTTC. Encoded protein: CASSIDLPAGLYNEQFF.

This clonotype was observed at least ten times. The chain couples TRBV2 to TRBJ2-2; TRBD2 matches 9 bases. The CDR3 length is 14 residues. V dropped 9 bases and J dropped 2; count of bases not matched to a gene: 4. Germline V gene data show CDR1 as SNHLY and CDR2 as FYNNEI. The CDR3 DNA sequence: TGTGCCAGTAGGACTAGCGAAAACACCGGGGAGCTGTTTTTT. Amino acid sequence: CASRTSENTGELFF.

This chain connects TRBV14 to TRBJ2-2, with 10 bases fitting TRBD2. The CDR3 length is 15 residues. The V segment lost 4 bases and the J segment 3 bases; nucleotides outside the gene matches: 2. Germline V lookup: CDR1 SGHDN, CDR2 FVKESK. The CDR3 sequence is CASSRGLADTGELFF. The CDR3 DNA reads TGTGCCAGCAGCCGAGGACTAGCGGACACCGGGGAGCTGTTTTTT.

This clonotype was found a few times. The CDR3, as DNA: TGTGCCAGCAGCTTACGGCGGGGGAGCACAGATACGCAGTATTTT. The encoded protein is CASSLRRGSTDTQYF. This chain connects TRBV7-3 to TRBJ2-3, with TRBD2 matching 7 bases. The CDR3 length is 15 residues. Germline values: CDR1 SGHTA, CDR2 FQGTGA. V shed 2 bases and J 0 bases; nucleotides not matched to a gene: 2.

The V gene is TRBV6-2 or TRBV6-3, the J gene TRBJ1-5; 7 nucleotides line up with TRBD1. Per germline, CDR1 MNHEY and CDR2 SVGEGT. The CDR3 has 15 amino acids. V shed 4 bases and J 2 bases; nucleotides not matched to a gene: 5. The CDR3 DNA sequence: TGTGCCAGCAGTTCGACAGGGTACCGCAATCAGCCCCAGCATTTT. Its protein is CASSSTGYRNQPQHF.

Many counts were recorded for this clonotype. This rearrangement joins TRBV25-1 to TRBJ2-3; TRBD2 aligns across 12 bases. Trimming cost V 5 bases and J 4 bases; bases outside gene matches: 7. Germline CDR1 and CDR2: MGHDK and SYGVNS. CDR3 length equals 16 residues. This CDR3 is CASSPRLAGAADTQYF. The CDR3 bases are TGTGCCAGCAGTCCCCGACTAGCGGGAGCCGCAGATACGCAGTATTTT.

This chain links TRBV12-3 or TRBV12-4 with TRBJ2-1; possibly TRBD1 or TRBD2 for D (5 bases each). Trimming shortened V by 6 bases and J by 6 bases, and 15 bases separated the two germline ends. This CDR3 has 14 residues. CDR3 loop: CASRWDARFNEQFF. The CDR3 DNA follows: TGTGCCAGCAGATGGGACGCAAGATTCAATGAGCAGTTCTTC.

There are a few counts of this clonotype. The chain couples TRBV20-1 to TRBJ2-3; D may be TRBD1 (5 bases). The CDR3 totals 13 residues. Germline values: CDR1 DFQATT, CDR2 SNEGSKA (reference sequence). The V end was cut by 4 bases, the J end by 1 base, with 9 bases between. CDR3 in amino acids: CSAMWGGTDTQYF. CDR3 coding DNA: TGCAGTGCTATGTGGGGCGGCACAGATACGCAGTATTTT.

The rearrangement joins TRBV29-1 to TRBJ2-1; 9 nucleotides agree with TRBD1. The CDR3 length is 14 residues. J gave up 7 bases and V 7 bases, and 11 bases lay outside the gene matches. Germline CDR1 is SQVTM and CDR2 is ANQGSEA. The CDR3 region has the DNA TGCAGCGCGACGGGGGGACAGGGTGCAAATGAGCAGTTCTTC. Translating gives CSATGGQGANEQFF.

This clonotype was found many times. This sequence joins TRBV5-6 and TRBJ2-5, with a possible D match to TRBD1 (6 bases). From germline, CDR1 is SGHDT and CDR2 YYEEEE. The CDR3 contains 19 residues. V was shortened by 0 bases and J by 4 bases, with 25 bases between the two germline ends. Here the CDR3 DNA reads TGTGCCAGCAGCTTGGTAGGGAGACAGGACTCGCCCGGATCAGAGACCCAGTACTTC. It translates to CASSLVGRQDSPGSETQYF.